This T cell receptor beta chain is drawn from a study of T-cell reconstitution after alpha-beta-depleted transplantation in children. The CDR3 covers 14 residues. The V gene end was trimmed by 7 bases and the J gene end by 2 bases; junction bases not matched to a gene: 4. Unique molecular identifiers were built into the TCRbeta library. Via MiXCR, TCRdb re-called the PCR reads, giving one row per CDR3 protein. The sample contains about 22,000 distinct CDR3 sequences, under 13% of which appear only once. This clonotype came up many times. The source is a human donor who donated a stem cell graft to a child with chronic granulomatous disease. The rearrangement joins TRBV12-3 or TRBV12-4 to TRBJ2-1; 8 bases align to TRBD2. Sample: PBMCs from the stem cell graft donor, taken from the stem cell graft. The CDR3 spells CASNGGAPYNEQFF. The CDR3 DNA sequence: TGTGCCAGCAACGGGGGGGCCCCCTACAATGAGCAGTTCTTC.